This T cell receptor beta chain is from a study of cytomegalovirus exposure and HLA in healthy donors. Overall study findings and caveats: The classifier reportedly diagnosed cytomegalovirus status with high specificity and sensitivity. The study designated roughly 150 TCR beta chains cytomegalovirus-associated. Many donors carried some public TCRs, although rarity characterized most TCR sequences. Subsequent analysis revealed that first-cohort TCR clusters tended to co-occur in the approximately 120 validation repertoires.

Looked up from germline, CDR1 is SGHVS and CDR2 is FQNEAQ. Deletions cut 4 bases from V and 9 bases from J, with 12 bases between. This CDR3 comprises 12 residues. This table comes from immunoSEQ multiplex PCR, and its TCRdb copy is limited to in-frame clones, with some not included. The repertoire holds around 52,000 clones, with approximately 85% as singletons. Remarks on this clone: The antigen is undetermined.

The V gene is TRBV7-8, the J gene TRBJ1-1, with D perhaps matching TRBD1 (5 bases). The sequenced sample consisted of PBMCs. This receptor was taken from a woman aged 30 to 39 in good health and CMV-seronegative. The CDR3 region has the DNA TGTGCCAGCAGCTCAGGCCAGGGCCAAGCTTTCTTT. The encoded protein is CASSSGQGQAFF. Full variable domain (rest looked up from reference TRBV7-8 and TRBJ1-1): GAGVSQSPRYKVAKRGQDVALRCDPISGHVSLFWYQQALGQGPEFLTYFQNEAQLDKSGLPSDRFFAERPEGSVSTLKIQRTQQEDSAVYLCASSSGQGQAFFGQGTRLTVV.